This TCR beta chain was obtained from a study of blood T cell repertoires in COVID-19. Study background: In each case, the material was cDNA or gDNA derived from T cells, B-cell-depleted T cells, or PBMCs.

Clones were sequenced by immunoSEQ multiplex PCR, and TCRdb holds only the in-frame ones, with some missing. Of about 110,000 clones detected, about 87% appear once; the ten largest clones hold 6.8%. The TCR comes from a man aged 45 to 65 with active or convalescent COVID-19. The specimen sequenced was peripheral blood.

The CDR3 DNA sequence: TGTGCCAGCAGTTACTCGAGAACTAGCGATACGCAGTATTTT. Amino acids: CASSYSRTSDTQYF. The V and J genes are TRBV6-5 and TRBJ2-3; weak D call: TRBD2 (6 bases). This CDR3 is built from 14 residues. V gave up 0 bases and J gave up 6 bases, with 10 bases separating them. Germline V lookup: CDR1 MNHEY, CDR2 SVGAGI.